This is a list of T cell receptor beta chains from one sample in a study of shared clonotypes between healthy human individuals. Sequenced by immunoSEQ multiplex PCR; TCRdb stores in-frame clones only, minus some. This table holds roughly 2,500,000 clones, roughly 93% found once. The sequenced material came from naive CD4+ T cells from PBMCs. These receptor sequences come from a man aged 18 to 29 in good health. Some clones in this sample may be carry-over from other donors' samples. Both conserved end residues are part of each CDR3. The D gene is left open where the match is weak. Rows may omit the clone size; those that give it use once, few, many or a size class.

size: -
D: -
J: TRBJ2-2
V: TRBV5-1
DNA: TGCGCCAGCAGCCCAGACAGTTACACCGGGGAGCTGTTTTTT
CDR3: CASSPDSYTGELFF

size: -
D: TRBD1
J: TRBJ1-4
V: TRBV20-1
DNA: TGCAGTGCAACAGGGGGTGAAAAACTGTTTTTT
CDR3: CSATGGEKLFF

size: -
D: TRBD1
J: TRBJ2-7
V: TRBV11-3
DNA: TGTGCCAGCAGCTTAGATCTAACGGGACAGCCCTACCCCTCCTACGAGCAGTACTTC
CDR3: CASSLDLTGQPYPSYEQYF

size: -
D: -
J: TRBJ2-7
V: TRBV6-5
DNA: TGTGCCAGCAGTTACTCGATTCTGGGCGGCGAGCAGTACTTC
CDR3: CASSYSILGGEQYF

size: once
D: TRBD2
J: TRBJ2-1
V: TRBV14
DNA: TGTGCCAGCAGCCAAGTTTCGATGTTGCTAGCGGGTCACAATGAGCAGTTCTTC
CDR3: CASSQVSMLLAGHNEQFF

size: -
D: TRBD2
J: TRBJ2-1
V: TRBV18
DNA: TGTGCCAGCTCACTGGGGACTAGCGGTTACAATGAGCAGTTCTTC
CDR3: CASSLGTSGYNEQFF

size: -
D: TRBD2
J: TRBJ2-7
V: TRBV30
DNA: TGTGCCTGGAGTGTGACTAGCGGGGGACCCTACGAGCAGTACTTC
CDR3: CAWSVTSGGPYEQYF

size: -
D: -
J: TRBJ2-2
V: TRBV10-3
DNA: TGTGCCATCACCAGCGGTGCCCGGGGCACCGGGGAGCTGTTTTTT
CDR3: CAITSGARGTGELFF

size: -
D: -
J: TRBJ1-5
V: TRBV18
DNA: TGTGCCAGCTCACCCTCCTGGAATCAGCCCCAGCATTTT
CDR3: CASSPSWNQPQHF

size: -
D: TRBD1
J: TRBJ1-2
V: TRBV10-3
DNA: TGTGCCAGATACAGGGGGAGCTACACCTTC
CDR3: CARYRGSYTF

size: once
D: -
J: TRBJ1-4
V: TRBV28
DNA: TGTGCCAGCAGTTCCCTAGGGCGTATCGCAACTAATGAAAAACTGTTTTTT
CDR3: CASSSLGRIATNEKLFF

size: -
D: -
J: TRBJ2-1
V: TRBV6-5
DNA: TGTGCCAGCACCTCAACAGGGTCCAATGAGCAGTTCTTC
CDR3: CASTSTGSNEQFF

size: -
D: TRBD1
J: TRBJ1-5
V: TRBV28
DNA: TGTGCCAGCAATCTTTTGTTCGGGAGTTCCCCGCGACAGGGAAGCAATCAGCCCCAGCATTTT
CDR3: CASNLLFGSSPRQGSNQPQHF

size: -
D: -
J: TRBJ2-1
V: TRBV5-1
DNA: TGCGCCAGCAGCAAGGACTGGGGGAATGAGCAGTTCTTC
CDR3: CASSKDWGNEQFF

size: -
D: -
J: TRBJ2-3
V: TRBV28
DNA: TGTGCCAGCAGTTCTCCCGGGGGCGTAGATACGCAGTATTTT
CDR3: CASSSPGGVDTQYF

size: -
D: -
J: TRBJ2-4
V: TRBV6-1
DNA: TGTGCCAGCAGTGAAGGGGGTACCAAAAACATTCAGTACTTC
CDR3: CASSEGGTKNIQYF

size: few
D: -
J: TRBJ1-2
V: TRBV5-1
DNA: TGCGCCAGCAGCCCAGACAGAAACTATGGCTACACCTTC
CDR3: CASSPDRNYGYTF

size: -
D: -
J: TRBJ2-5
V: TRBV19
DNA: TGTGCCAGTAGTATATGGGAGACCCAGTACTTC
CDR3: CASSIWETQYF

size: -
D: TRBD1
J: TRBJ2-1
V: TRBV5-5
DNA: TGTGCCAGCAGCTCGGGGAAGGGGGCCGTGTACAATGAGCAGTTCTTC
CDR3: CASSSGKGAVYNEQFF

size: -
D: -
J: TRBJ1-1
V: TRBV7-9
DNA: TGTGCCAGCAGCTTAGGGGCGCCGGCCACTGAAGCTTTCTTT
CDR3: CASSLGAPATEAFF

size: -
D: -
J: TRBJ1-4
V: TRBV5-1
DNA: TGCGCCAGCAGCACCGACGGTAATGAAAAACTGTTTTTT
CDR3: CASSTDGNEKLFF

size: -
D: TRBD1
J: TRBJ2-7
V: TRBV10-2
DNA: TGCGCCAGCACTCGGACAGGCTACGAGCAGTACTTC
CDR3: CASTRTGYEQYF

size: -
D: -
J: TRBJ2-7
V: TRBV5-4
DNA: TGTGCCAGCAGCCCGAGAGCAGGAGGAGACTCCTACGAGCAGTACTTC
CDR3: CASSPRAGGDSYEQYF

size: -
D: -
J: TRBJ2-7
V: TRBV5-1
DNA: TGCGCCAGCAGCTTCTCAGGGGTGTCCTACGAGCAGTACTTC
CDR3: CASSFSGVSYEQYF

size: -
D: -
J: TRBJ2-1
V: TRBV9
DNA: TGTGCCAGCAGCGTAGTAATGGGAGCCGGGGGTGAGCAGTTCTTC
CDR3: CASSVVMGAGGEQFF

size: -
D: -
J: TRBJ1-5
V: TRBV5-1
DNA: TGCGCCAGCAGCTTGGGGCAGCCTAATCAGCCCCAGCATTTT
CDR3: CASSLGQPNQPQHF

size: -
D: TRBD1
J: TRBJ2-1
V: TRBV7-3
DNA: TGTGCCAGCAGCTTATTAGGGTGGGGACAGGAAGCAAATGAGCAGTTCTTC
CDR3: CASSLLGWGQEANEQFF

size: -
D: TRBD2
J: TRBJ2-5
V: TRBV2
DNA: TGTGCCAGCAGGGCTAGCGGGAGGAAGACCCAGTACTTC
CDR3: CASRASGRKTQYF

size: -
D: -
J: TRBJ2-7
V: TRBV11-2
DNA: TGTGCCAGCAGCTTCAGGGGAGGGCCCCTCTCCTACGAGCAGTACTTC
CDR3: CASSFRGGPLSYEQYF

size: -
D: TRBD2
J: TRBJ2-1
V: TRBV30
DNA: TGTGCCTGGAGTGGTTCGACTAGCGGGAGTGGCGAGCAGTTCTTC
CDR3: CAWSGSTSGSGEQFF

size: -
D: -
J: TRBJ1-5
V: TRBV7-9
DNA: TGTGCCAGCAGCTTTGAAGGAGATCAGCCCCAGCATTTT
CDR3: CASSFEGDQPQHF

size: -
D: TRBD2
J: TRBJ2-3
V: TRBV7-2
DNA: TGTGCCAGCAGCTTAGGACTAGCACGTCGCACAGATACGCAGTATTTT
CDR3: CASSLGLARRTDTQYF

size: -
D: -
J: TRBJ1-5
V: TRBV19
DNA: TGTGCCAGTAGTATTTCCGCGGGCAATCAGCCCCAGCATTTT
CDR3: CASSISAGNQPQHF

size: -
D: -
J: TRBJ2-2
V: TRBV10-1
DNA: TGCGCCAGCAGTGAGTGGGTTAGGGAGAACACCGGGGAGCTGTTTTTT
CDR3: CASSEWVRENTGELFF

size: -
D: -
J: TRBJ2-3
V: TRBV28
DNA: TGTGCCAGCAGTGCCCCGTGGGGCACAGATACGCAGTATTTT
CDR3: CASSAPWGTDTQYF

size: -
D: TRBD1
J: TRBJ2-1
V: TRBV7-9
DNA: TGTGCCAGCAGCCCAATAGGGGTGACAGGGGAGACCTACAATGAGCAGTTCTTC
CDR3: CASSPIGVTGETYNEQFF

size: -
D: -
J: TRBJ1-3
V: TRBV2
DNA: TGTGCCAGCAGTGAAGCGGGAGGTCCATCTGGAAACACCATATATTTT
CDR3: CASSEAGGPSGNTIYF

size: -
D: -
J: TRBJ1-3
V: TRBV28
DNA: TGTGCCAGCAGTTTTTGGGAAGTCTCTGGAAACACCATATATTTT
CDR3: CASSFWEVSGNTIYF

size: once
D: -
J: TRBJ2-2
V: TRBV6-4
DNA: TGTGCCAGCAGTGCCCAGGGTACCGGGGAGCTGTTTTTT
CDR3: CASSAQGTGELFF

size: once
D: -
J: TRBJ2-7
V: TRBV18
DNA: TGTGCCAGCTCAACGTCGACGCCGATTACCTACGAGCAGTACTTC
CDR3: CASSTSTPITYEQYF

size: -
D: -
J: TRBJ2-5
V: TRBV11-2
DNA: TGTGCCAGCAGCTCCCGCGGAGGGATAGAGACCCAGTACTTC
CDR3: CASSSRGGIETQYF

size: -
D: -
J: TRBJ2-5
V: TRBV1
DNA: TGCACCAGCAGCAAAAGGGGTAGGGAGACCCAGTACTTC
CDR3: CTSSKRGRETQYF

size: -
D: -
J: TRBJ1-3
V: TRBV5-1
DNA: TGCGCCAGCAGCTTGTCCACAGGCCTCTTCTCTGGAAACACCATATATTTT
CDR3: CASSLSTGLFSGNTIYF

size: -
D: TRBD2
J: TRBJ2-7
V: TRBV7-9
DNA: TGTGCCAGCAGCCTCAGGACTAGCGGGAGTGGGTACGAGCAGTACTTC
CDR3: CASSLRTSGSGYEQYF

size: -
D: TRBD2
J: TRBJ2-4
V: TRBV29-1
DNA: TGCAGCGTCGCGGGACTAGCGGAAAAAAACATTCAGTACTTC
CDR3: CSVAGLAEKNIQYF

size: -
D: -
J: TRBJ1-3
V: TRBV7-3
DNA: TGTGCCAGCAGCTTAACTCCCAGGTCTGAGACTGGAAACACCATATATTTT
CDR3: CASSLTPRSETGNTIYF

size: -
D: -
J: TRBJ2-1
V: TRBV11-2
DNA: TGTGCCAGCAGCTTAGCTACGGGACCCTACAATGAGCAGTTCTTC
CDR3: CASSLATGPYNEQFF

size: -
D: -
J: TRBJ1-1
V: TRBV30
DNA: TGTGCCTGGGGGGATCAGACAGCGGGATATCGAGCTTTCTTT
CDR3: CAWGDQTAGYRAFF

size: -
D: -
J: TRBJ2-1
V: TRBV6-5
DNA: TGTGCCAGCAGTTACTCGAAAGAGCAGTTCTTC
CDR3: CASSYSKEQFF

size: -
D: TRBD1
J: TRBJ1-2
V: TRBV30
DNA: TGTGCCTGGAGTGTATGGGGACAGGCCCAAGGCTACACCTTC
CDR3: CAWSVWGQAQGYTF

size: once
D: -
J: TRBJ1-1
V: TRBV6-1
DNA: TGTGCCAGCACTCCTCTAGGGGAAGCTTTCTTT
CDR3: CASTPLGEAFF

size: -
D: -
J: TRBJ2-3
V: TRBV18
DNA: TGTGCCAGCTCACCACCCGGAGGAAGCACAGATACGCAGTATTTT
CDR3: CASSPPGGSTDTQYF

size: -
D: -
J: TRBJ2-7
V: TRBV6-1
DNA: TGTGCCAGCAGCGGGGCTATGGAGCAGTACTTC
CDR3: CASSGAMEQYF

size: -
D: -
J: TRBJ2-3
V: TRBV18
DNA: TGTGCCAGCTCACCTTCCAGAGATCCCCTAGATACGCAGTATTTT
CDR3: CASSPSRDPLDTQYF

size: few
D: -
J: TRBJ1-2
V: TRBV19
DNA: TGTGCCAGTAGTATCCCGTGGGAGGGCGGCTACACCTTC
CDR3: CASSIPWEGGYTF

size: -
D: TRBD1
J: TRBJ1-6
V: TRBV9
DNA: TGTGCCAGCAGCGTAGGACAGTTTGACAGGGATTCACCCCTCCACTTT
CDR3: CASSVGQFDRDSPLHF

size: -
D: -
J: TRBJ2-7
V: TRBV28
DNA: TGTGCCAGCAGCTCTACTACGACCGAGCAGTACTTC
CDR3: CASSSTTTEQYF

size: -
D: -
J: TRBJ2-2
V: TRBV18
DNA: TGTGCCAGCTCACAGGGTGCCGGGGAGCTGTTTTTT
CDR3: CASSQGAGELFF

size: -
D: TRBD2
J: TRBJ2-1
V: TRBV5-1
DNA: TGCGCCAGCAGCTGGGGACTAGCGGGAGATTCTTACAATGAGCAGTTCTTC
CDR3: CASSWGLAGDSYNEQFF